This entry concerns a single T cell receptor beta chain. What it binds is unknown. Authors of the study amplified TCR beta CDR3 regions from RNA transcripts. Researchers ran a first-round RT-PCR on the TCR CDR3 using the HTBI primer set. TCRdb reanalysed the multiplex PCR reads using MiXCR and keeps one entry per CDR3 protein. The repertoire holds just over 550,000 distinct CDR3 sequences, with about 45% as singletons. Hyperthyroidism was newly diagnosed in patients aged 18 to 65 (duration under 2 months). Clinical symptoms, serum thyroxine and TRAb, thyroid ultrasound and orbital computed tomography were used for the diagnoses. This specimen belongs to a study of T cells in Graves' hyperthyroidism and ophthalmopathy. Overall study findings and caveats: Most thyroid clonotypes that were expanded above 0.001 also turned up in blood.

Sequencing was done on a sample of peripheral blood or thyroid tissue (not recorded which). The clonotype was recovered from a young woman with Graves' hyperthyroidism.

The CDR3 is CASSSTGTFVGEQYF. The CDR3 nucleotides read TGCGCCAGCAGCTCCACTGGGACTTTTGTTGGCGAGCAGTACTTC. The chain joins TRBV5-1 to TRBJ2-7, with D tentatively TRBD2 (6 bases). This CDR3 spans 15 amino acids. V was pared by 3 bases and J by 6 bases, with 19 bases between. Germline assignment: CDR1 SGHRS and CDR2 YFSETQ.